This T cell receptor (beta chain) was documented in a study of T cell changes during pregnancy in multiple sclerosis. There are 13 residues in the CDR3. J was trimmed by 4 bases and V by 2 bases; bases with no gene match: 4. CDR1 and CDR2 from the germline V gene are GTSNPN and SVGIG (reference sequence). The protocol was immunoSEQ multiplex PCR, while the TCRdb copy is restricted to in-frame clones and leaves out a portion. The repertoire holds around 88,000 clones, with approximately 89% as singletons. This clonotype was obtained from a female donor with multiple sclerosis, enrolled in a pregnancy study. Sample: peripheral blood, taken in the first trimester of pregnancy. V is TRBV30 and J is TRBJ1-1; 7 positions match TRBD1. The CDR3 sequence: CAWSTSGGTEAFF. For the CDR3, the DNA is TGTGCCTGGAGTACTTCAGGGGGCACTGAAGCTTTCTTT.